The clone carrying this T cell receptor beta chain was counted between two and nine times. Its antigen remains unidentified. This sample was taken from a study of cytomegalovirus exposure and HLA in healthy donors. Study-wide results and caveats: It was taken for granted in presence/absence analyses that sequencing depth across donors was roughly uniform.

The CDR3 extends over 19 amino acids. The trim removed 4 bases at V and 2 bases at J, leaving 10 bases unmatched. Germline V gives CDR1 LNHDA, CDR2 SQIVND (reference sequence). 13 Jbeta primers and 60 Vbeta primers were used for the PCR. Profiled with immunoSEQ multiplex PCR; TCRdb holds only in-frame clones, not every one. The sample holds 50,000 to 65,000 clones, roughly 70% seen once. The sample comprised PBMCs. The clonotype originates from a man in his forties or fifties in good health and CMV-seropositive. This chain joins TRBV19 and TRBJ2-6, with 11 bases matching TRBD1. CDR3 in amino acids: CASSTKGQGVLAGANVLTF. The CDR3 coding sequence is TGTGCCAGTAGTACTAAGGGACAGGGGGTTTTAGCTGGGGCCAACGTCCTGACTTTC.